Described below is a single T cell receptor (beta chain) sequence and its context. What it recognizes is unknown. The germline V gene has CDR1 SQVTM and CDR2 ANQGSEA. This CDR3 region has 14 residues. The V gene end was trimmed by 3 bases and the J gene end by 3 bases; junction bases not matched to a gene: 5. The data are from a study of shared clonotypes between healthy human individuals. Findings of the study overall: A few donors showed sharing of approximately 5% of naive CD4 clonotypes.

Only CD45RO-negative cells positively selected for CCR7 counted as naive CD8 cells, so terminally differentiated effector memory CD45RA+ cells were excluded. This was a deep-level run. Generated by immunoSEQ multiplex PCR, the TCRdb table keeps only in-frame clones and is missing some. The table has around 2,000,000 clones, just under 95% seen once; the top ten hold around 1.2%. This clonotype originated in a man aged 18 to 30 in good health. Sequenced input: naive CD8+ T cells sorted from blood. V and J are TRBV29-1 and TRBJ2-1; 7 bases fit TRBD2. The CDR3 nucleotides are TGCAGCGTTGACGGGACTATATACTACAATGAGCAGTTCTTC. It is translated as CSVDGTIYYNEQFF.